A single sample gave rise to the 29 T cell receptor beta chains below, sequenced in a study of cytomegalovirus exposure and HLA in healthy donors. PCR amplification relied on 60 Vbeta primers (plus 13 Jbeta primers). Data came from immunoSEQ multiplex PCR; TCRdb stores just in-frame clones and leaves some out. The sample includes 90,000 to 100,000 clones, just under 70% of them seen just once. The sample was PBMCs. All receptors come from a man between 50 and 59 years old in good health and CMV-seronegative.

V gene TRBV29-1 combines with J gene TRBJ2-1; the D is unclear. The CDR3 has 13 amino acids. CDR1 is SQVTM, CDR2 ANQGSEA, per germline. V dropped 4 bases and J dropped 4 bases, with 11 bases sitting between them. In DNA, the CDR3 is TGCAGCGTTGTTCGACTCGCTTACAATGAGCAGTTCTTC. This encodes CSVVRLAYNEQFF.

This clone was detected only a few times. The chain joins TRBV30 to TRBJ1-6, with unresolved D. CDR1 GTSNPN and CDR2 SVGIG come from the germline V gene (reference sequence). The CDR3 has 14 amino acids. The V end was cut by 0 bases, the J end by 9 bases, with 12 bases between. The CDR3 nucleotides read TGTGCCTGGAGTGTGGTTGTCGAGGGTTCACCCCTCCACTTT. It codes for CAWSVVVEGSPLHF.

This clone is a singleton in its sample. V gene TRBV28 combines with J gene TRBJ2-3; D is perhaps TRBD1 (6 bases). Trimming took 6 bases from V and 4 from J, leaving 17 bases between them. Germline CDR1 is MDHEN and CDR2 is SYDVKM. CDR3 length: 15 residues. For the CDR3, the DNA is TGTGCCAGCAGGTCTTACAGGGACGGGGCAGATACGCAGTATTTT. Translating it yields CASRSYRDGADTQYF. The full variable domain, rest sourced from reference TRBV28 and TRBJ2-3, is DVKVTQSSRYLVKRTGEKVFLECVQDMDHENMFWYRQDPGLGLRLIYFSYDVKMKEKGDIPEGYSVSREKKERFSLILESASTNQTSMYLCASRSYRDGADTQYFGPGTRLTVL.

The CDR3: CASSVEARTSGEGTQYF. The CDR3 bases are TGTGCCAGCAGCGTAGAGGCCAGGACTAGCGGAGAGGGCACGCAGTATTTT. This chain uses TRBV9 with TRBJ2-3, with TRBD2 matching 10 bases. The germline V gene has CDR1 SGDLS and CDR2 YYNGEE. V lost 0 bases to trimming and J lost 9 bases; unmatched junction nucleotides: 13. CDR3 length: 17 amino acids.

The chain carries TRBV29-1 and TRBJ2-5, with a tentative D call TRBD2 (5 bases). This CDR3 contains 12 residues. Germline V CDR1 and CDR2: SQVTM, ANQGSEA. Deletions cut 3 bases from V and 3 bases from J, with 8 bases between. The CDR3 here is CSVEDWEETQYF. The CDR3 DNA reads as TGCAGCGTTGAGGACTGGGAAGAGACCCAGTACTTC.

The chain couples TRBV7-2 to TRBJ1-4; 7 bases fit TRBD1. CDR3 length: 15 amino acids. The germline V gene has CDR1 SGHTA and CDR2 FQGNSA. V gave up 1 base and J gave up 8 bases; unmatched junction bases: 7. The CDR3 loop reads CASSLGRGLGEKLFF. The CDR3, as DNA: TGTGCCAGCAGCTTAGGAAGGGGGCTAGGGGAAAAACTGTTTTTT.

This rearrangement joins TRBV4-3 to TRBJ1-4, with 9 bases matching TRBD1. V shed 4 bases, J shed 8 bases, and the junction held 5 bases outside the gene matches. The CDR3 extends over 14 amino acids. Germline CDR1 and CDR2: LGHNA and YSLEER. The CDR3 spells CASSLDRGGEKLFF. The CDR3 bases are TGCGCCAGCAGCCTGGACAGGGGAGGCGAAAAACTGTTTTTT.

There are a few counts of this clone. CDR3 coding DNA: TGTGCCAGCAGCTTAATGGGAGGCCGACCTGGAAACACCATATATTTT. It specifies CASSLMGGRPGNTIYF. The J gene is TRBJ1-3, the V gene TRBV7-3; D gene ambiguous. Per germline, CDR1 SGHTA and CDR2 FQGTGA. The CDR3 runs to 16 residues. The ends were cut back, 1 base at V and 2 bases at J, with 12 bases in the middle.

V and J are TRBV19 and TRBJ1-5; TRBD1 aligns across 7 bases. The V gene end was trimmed by 3 bases and the J gene end by 3 bases; junction bases not matched to a gene: 5. The V gene's germline CDR1 is LNHDA and CDR2 SQIVND (reference sequence). The CDR3 covers 15 residues. CDR3 coding DNA: TGTGCCAGTAGTATGGGTGACAGGGACAATCAGCCCCAGCATTTT. It yields the protein CASSMGDRDNQPQHF.

The chain uses TRBV4-2 and TRBJ1-2; 12 bases are shared with TRBD1. The V and J ends lost 1 base and 8 bases, in that order; junction bases with no gene match: 8. In germline, CDR1 is LGHNA, CDR2 YNFKEQ. The length of the CDR3 is 16 residues. This CDR3 reads CASSQAGQGAEEGYTF. The CDR3 DNA is TGTGCCAGCAGCCAAGCGGGACAGGGGGCTGAGGAGGGCTACACCTTC.

The rearrangement joins TRBV7-2 to TRBJ2-3; the match to TRBD1 covers 10 bases. J gave up 4 bases and V 5 bases, and 9 bases lay outside the gene matches. Germline CDR1 SGHTA, CDR2 FQGNSA. CDR3 size: 16 residues. This CDR3 is CASSPPTGGDADTQYF. The CDR3, as DNA: TGTGCCAGCAGCCCCCCGACAGGGGGCGACGCAGATACGCAGTATTTT.

The gene calls are TRBV28 and TRBJ1-5, with no clear D. V gave up 3 bases and J gave up 5 bases, with 8 bases separating them. This CDR3 is 13 amino acids long. Germline values: CDR1 MDHEN, CDR2 SYDVKM. CDR3 region: CASSLGAYQPQHF. CDR3 DNA sequence: TGTGCCAGCAGTTTGGGCGCCTATCAGCCCCAGCATTTT.

V gene TRBV5-1 combines with J gene TRBJ1-3; D gene unclear. From germline, CDR1 is SGHRS and CDR2 YFSETQ. This CDR3 comprises 15 residues. The ends were cut back, 2 bases at V and 0 bases at J, with 9 bases in the middle. DNA for the CDR3: TGCGCCAGCAGCTTTTTCGGAGACTCTGGAAACACCATATATTTT. Encoded protein: CASSFFGDSGNTIYF. Together with reference TRBV5-1 and TRBJ1-3, the CDR3 gives the full variable domain: KAGVTQTPRYLIKTRGQQVTLSCSPISGHRSVSWYQQTPGQGLQFLFEYFSETQRNKGNFPGRFSGRQFSNSRSEMNVSTLELGDSALYLCASSFFGDSGNTIYFGEGSWLTVV.

The CDR3 here is CASSPWVIAAYNEQFF. CDR3 bases: TGTGCCAGCAGCCCCTGGGTGATAGCGGCCTACAATGAGCAGTTCTTC. This chain uses TRBV13 with TRBJ2-1, with TRBD2 as a possible D gene (6 bases). Germline V gene lookup returns CDR1 PRHDT and CDR2 FYEKMQ (reference sequence). There are 16 residues in the CDR3. V lost 5 bases, J lost 2 bases, and 16 bases lay in between.

The chain joins TRBV6-4 to TRBJ1-5; D perhaps matches TRBD1 (6 bases). The length of the CDR3 is 14 residues. V shed 3 bases and J shed 7 bases, with 13 bases lying between them. CDR1 MRHNA and CDR2 SNTAGT come from the germline V gene. This CDR3 reads CASSEVGGAQPQHF. CDR3 coding DNA: TGTGCCAGCAGTGAAGTCGGGGGGGCCCAGCCCCAGCATTTT.

The chain links TRBV6-5 to TRBJ1-6; a weak D match, TRBD1 (5 bases). Trimming cost V 2 bases and J 15 bases, with 17 bases left between them. The germline gives CDR1 MNHEY, CDR2 SVGAGI. The CDR3 totals 14 residues. CDR3 loop: CASSYGGTPGSLHF. The DNA of the CDR3 is TGTGCCAGCAGTTACGGCGGGACCCCAGGAAGCCTCCACTTT.

The chain employs TRBV5-1 and TRBJ1-6, with 11 nucleotides matching TRBD1. V was pared by 4 bases and J by 12 bases, with 6 bases of the junction left unmatched. Germline V gene sequence: CDR1 SGHRS, CDR2 YFSETQ. The CDR3 consists of 14 residues. The CDR3 bases are TGCGCCAGCAGCCACGGACAGGGGGCTGGACCCCTCCACTTT. Amino acid sequence: CASSHGQGAGPLHF.

This clone was counted between two and nine times. The chain recombines TRBV11-2 with TRBJ2-3, with TRBD2 matching 8 bases. Trimming removed 3 bases from V and 6 bases from J; junction bases left unmatched: 8. CDR1 is SGHAT, CDR2 FQNNGV, per germline. The CDR3 sequence is 15 residues long. As DNA, the CDR3 is TGTGCCAGCAGCTTCTCCGGAACTAGCGGCGATACGCAGTATTTT. Translation gives CASSFSGTSGDTQYF.

The CDR3 here is CASSERQENQPQHF. As DNA, the CDR3 is TGTGCCAGCTCAGAGAGACAGGAAAATCAGCCCCAGCATTTT. The rearrangement links TRBV18 to TRBJ1-5, with D possibly being TRBD1 (6 bases). CDR3 length: 14 residues. V was trimmed by 5 bases and J by 4 bases, leaving 12 bases between them. In germline, CDR1 is KGHSH, CDR2 LQKENI. Combining the CDR3 with reference TRBV18 and TRBJ1-5 gives the whole variable domain NAGVMQNPRHLVRRRGQEARLRCSPMKGHSHVYWYRQLPEEGLKFMVYLQKENIIDESGMPKERFSAEFPKEGPSILRIQQVVRGDSAAYFCASSERQENQPQHFGDGTRLSIL.

This clone was seen only a few times. Here the CDR3 reads CASSVGLQETQYF. DNA of the CDR3: TGTGCCAGCAGCGTCGGACTCCAAGAGACCCAGTACTTC. The chain combines TRBV14 with TRBJ2-5; D perhaps matches TRBD2 (5 bases). Germline loops: CDR1 SGHDN, CDR2 FVKESK. CDR3 length equals 13 residues. The V and J ends lost 5 bases and 1 base respectively, with 8 bases between them.

The J gene is TRBJ2-3, the V gene TRBV9; 9 bases match TRBD2. Germline-derived CDR1 and CDR2 are SGDLS and YYNGEE. CDR3 length: 13 amino acids. The J segment lost 8 bases and the V segment lost 0 bases, leaving 1 base of the junction unmatched. The CDR3 reads CASSVVLAGTQYF. Written as DNA, the CDR3 is TGTGCCAGCAGCGTAGTACTAGCGGGTACGCAGTATTTT.

The chain recombines TRBV4-2 with TRBJ1-5, with no clear D. Germline V gene sequence: CDR1 LGHNA, CDR2 YNFKEQ. V dropped 4 bases and J dropped 4 bases, with 14 bases sitting between them. CDR3 length: 15 amino acids. Here the CDR3 reads CASSPIEGGNQPQHF. In DNA, the CDR3 is TGTGCCAGCAGCCCAATAGAGGGTGGGAATCAGCCCCAGCATTTT.

This chain uses TRBV5-1 with TRBJ1-1; 8 bases are a match to TRBD1. The CDR3 has 14 amino acids. V lost 3 bases to trimming and J lost 4 bases; unmatched junction nucleotides: 5. Germline CDR1 is SGHRS and CDR2 is YFSETQ. The CDR3 DNA follows: TGCGCCAGCAGCTGGACAGGGATCGCCACTGAAGCTTTCTTT. Translation gives CASSWTGIATEAFF.

The rearrangement links TRBV5-1 to TRBJ2-7; the D gene is possibly TRBD2 (6 bases). Per germline, CDR1 SGHRS and CDR2 YFSETQ. The CDR3 covers 14 residues. V lost 3 bases, J lost 2 bases, and 12 bases lay in between. CDR3 sequence: CASSWGLSTYEQYF. The DNA for the CDR3 is TGCGCCAGCAGCTGGGGACTGTCTACCTACGAGCAGTACTTC.

The rearrangement links TRBV9 to TRBJ2-7; D remains unclear. Germline V gene sequence: CDR1 SGDLS, CDR2 YYNGEE. Trimming cost V 0 bases and J 2 bases, with 9 bases left between them. The CDR3 totals 14 residues. The CDR3 DNA reads as TGTGCCAGCAGCGTAGCCCCCAGTACCTACGAGCAGTACTTC. It translates to CASSVAPSTYEQYF.

The chain recombines TRBV7-3 with TRBJ2-3, with D possibly matching TRBD1 (5 bases). Germline lookup yields CDR1 SGHTA and CDR2 FQGTGA. V was pared by 3 bases and J by 1 base, with 8 bases between. This CDR3 is 14 amino acids long. The CDR3 nucleotides are TGTGCCAGCAGCTTGTCCAGGGGCACAGATACGCAGTATTTT. This codes for CASSLSRGTDTQYF. The whole variable domain, remainder taken from reference TRBV7-3 and TRBJ2-3, is GAGVSQTPSNKVTEKGKYVELRCDPISGHTALYWYRQSLGQGPEFLIYFQGTGAADDSGLPNDRFFAVRPEGSVSTLKIQRTERGDSAVYLCASSLSRGTDTQYFGPGTRLTVL.

The chain is built from TRBV29-1 and TRBJ1-2, with D possibly being TRBD1 (6 bases). Germline CDR1 is SQVTM and CDR2 is ANQGSEA. V was cut by 6 bases and J by 2 bases, with 10 bases left in between. This CDR3 region has 12 residues. The CDR3 spells CSVRGWNYGYTF. The DNA of the CDR3 is TGCAGCGTGAGGGGGTGGAACTATGGCTACACCTTC. Drawing the rest from reference TRBV29-1 and TRBJ1-2, the complete variable domain is SAVISQKPSRDICQRGTSLTIQCQVDSQVTMMFWYRQQPGQSLTLIATANQGSEATYESGFVIDKFPISRPNLTFSTLTVSNMSPEDSSIYLCSVRGWNYGYTFGSGTRLTVV.

The chain joins TRBV9 to TRBJ2-4; D call uncertain. This CDR3 comprises 14 residues. The V end lost 0 bases, the J end lost 6 bases, and 10 bases lay between the germline ends. Germline V gene lookup returns CDR1 SGDLS and CDR2 YYNGEE. CDR3 region: CASSVDMGVNIQYF. The CDR3 bases are TGTGCCAGCAGCGTAGATATGGGCGTAAACATTCAGTACTTC.

The rearrangement uses TRBV29-1 and TRBJ2-5, with D possibly TRBD1 on 5 matching bases. Looked up from germline, CDR1 is SQVTM and CDR2 is ANQGSEA. Trimming pared 6 bases from V and 2 bases from J, leaving 10 bases between. The CDR3 contains 12 residues. The CDR3 DNA reads as TGCAGCGTGGACATCCTACAAGAGACCCAGTACTTC. Residues: CSVDILQETQYF. Variable domain in full (rest from reference TRBV29-1 and TRBJ2-5): SAVISQKPSRDICQRGTSLTIQCQVDSQVTMMFWYRQQPGQSLTLIATANQGSEATYESGFVIDKFPISRPNLTFSTLTVSNMSPEDSSIYLCSVDILQETQYFGPGTRLLVL.